These T cell receptor beta chains were read from a single sample in a study of blood T cell repertoires in COVID-19. Sequencing used immunoSEQ multiplex PCR; TCRdb keeps in-frame clones, though not all of them. The sample includes roughly 400,000 clones, about 83% of them seen just once. Sequencing used PBMCs or T cells enriched from blood (not recorded which). The receptor source for this set is a woman between 45 and 65 years old who had recovered from COVID-19. Each CDR3 is given with its conserved first and last residue. D genes are given only for firm matches. Size tells how often a clone was seen (once, few, many) or the class of an expanded clone, and some rows leave it out.

TRBV7-8	TRBJ1-3	-	-	CASSLSRAGNTIYF	TGTGCCAGCAGCTTGAGCCGGGCTGGAAACACCATATATTTT
TRBV3-1/TRBV3-2	TRBJ1-2	-	-	CASSQFGRLFPGYTF	TGTGCCAGCAGCCAATTTGGCCGACTCTTTCCGGGCTACACCTTC
TRBV19	TRBJ1-5	TRBD1	-	CASSIWTGIDQPQHF	TGTGCCAGTAGTATCTGGACAGGGATCGATCAGCCCCAGCATTTT
TRBV30	TRBJ2-2	-	-	CAWSAAKLASELFF	TGTGCCTGGAGCGCTGCCAAATTGGCCTCGGAGCTGTTTTTT
TRBV4-2	TRBJ1-2	-	few	CASSQDQGGDYGYTF	TGTGCCAGCAGCCAAGATCAGGGTGGGGACTATGGCTACACCTTC
TRBV2	TRBJ1-2	TRBD1	-	CASSFRTGSGYTF	TGTGCCAGCAGCTTCCGGACAGGATCTGGCTACACCTTC
TRBV19	TRBJ1-5	TRBD1	few	CASRSGQGGNQPQHF	TGTGCCAGTAGATCGGGACAGGGGGGTAATCAGCCCCAGCATTTT
TRBV5-1	TRBJ1-1	TRBD1	few	CASSRDRGDTEAFF	TGCGCCAGCAGTCGAGACAGGGGAGACACTGAAGCTTTCTTT
TRBV7-2	TRBJ1-2	-	-	CASSSSRVGYGYTF	TGTGCCAGCAGCTCCAGCAGGGTCGGCTATGGCTACACCTTC
TRBV29-1	TRBJ1-2	-	-	CSVESEGGYTF	TGCAGCGTTGAATCTGAGGGCGGCTACACCTTC
TRBV19	TRBJ1-4	TRBD1	once	CASRSLGDRDSLYEKLFF	TGTGCCAGTAGAAGCCTAGGGGACAGGGATTCACTCTATGAAAAACTGTTTTTT
TRBV7-2	TRBJ1-2	-	-	CASSLLPGVYGYTF	TGTGCCAGCAGCTTACTCCCGGGAGTCTATGGCTACACCTTC
TRBV7-2	TRBJ2-2	-	once	CASSLRGSTGELFF	TGTGCCAGCAGCCTCAGGGGTAGCACCGGGGAGCTGTTTTTT
TRBV10-3	TRBJ2-3	TRBD2	-	CAISASRGGAGTDTQYF	TGTGCCATCAGTGCCTCCCGGGGGGGGGCCGGCACAGATACGCAGTATTTT
TRBV6-2/TRBV6-3	TRBJ1-2	TRBD1	-	CASSYPFDRGTNYGYTF	TGTGCCAGCAGTTACCCGTTCGACAGGGGGACTAACTATGGCTACACCTTC
TRBV7-3	TRBJ2-5	-	once	CASSLSSGQETQYF	TGTGCCAGCAGCTTATCCAGCGGCCAAGAGACCCAGTACTTC
TRBV7-8	TRBJ2-7	TRBD1	-	CASSLGGQGGYEQYF	TGTGCCAGCAGCTTAGGAGGACAGGGGGGATACGAGCAGTACTTC
TRBV18	TRBJ1-1	-	-	CASSPNPRVGFTEAFF	TGTGCCAGCTCACCAAATCCCAGGGTGGGATTTACTGAAGCTTTCTTT
TRBV27	TRBJ1-5	-	-	CASSLAAGQSYQPQHF	TGTGCCAGCAGTTTAGCTGCTGGACAGAGCTATCAGCCCCAGCATTTT
TRBV19	TRBJ1-2	TRBD1	-	CASSTGGQGAYYGYTF	TGTGCCAGTAGTACAGGCGGGCAGGGGGCTTACTATGGCTACACCTTC
TRBV11-2	TRBJ2-1	TRBD1	-	CASSLEGGRNEQFF	TGTGCCAGCAGCTTAGAAGGGGGCCGGAATGAGCAGTTCTTC
TRBV3-1/TRBV3-2	TRBJ1-5	TRBD1	-	CASSERDRWVSNSNQPQHF	TGTGCCAGTAGCGAAAGGGACAGGTGGGTCAGTAATAGCAATCAGCCCCAGCATTTT
TRBV7-9	TRBJ2-7	-	-	CASSYSGDPYEQYF	TGTGCCAGCAGCTACTCAGGGGACCCCTACGAGCAGTACTTC
TRBV19	TRBJ2-3	-	-	CASSIAEGDTQYF	TGTGCCAGTAGTATAGCCGAGGGAGATACGCAGTATTTT
TRBV9	TRBJ1-3	-	once	CASSVATGLHSGNTIYF	TGTGCCAGCAGCGTAGCTACGGGACTCCACTCTGGAAACACCATATATTTT
TRBV28	TRBJ1-5	-	-	CASSLGQREQPQHF	TGTGCCAGCAGTTTAGGACAGAGAGAACAGCCCCAGCATTTT
TRBV10-2	TRBJ2-1	-	-	CASSEDSGYYNEQFF	TGCGCCAGCAGTGAAGACAGCGGGTACTACAATGAGCAGTTCTTC
TRBV30	TRBJ2-2	-	-	CAWSVRVGLAGELFF	TGTGCCTGGAGTGTTCGGGTTGGACTCGCCGGGGAGCTGTTTTTT
TRBV2	TRBJ1-3	TRBD1	-	CASYPGGSGGNTIYF	TGTGCCAGCTACCCAGGGGGTTCTGGTGGAAACACCATATATTTT
TRBV2	TRBJ2-5	TRBD1	-	CASSMTDRAYQETQYF	TGTGCCAGCAGTATGACGGACAGGGCGTACCAAGAGACCCAGTACTTC
TRBV18	TRBJ1-5	-	-	CASSPGSGQPQHF	TGTGCCAGCTCACCAGGGTCAGGGCAGCCCCAGCATTTT
TRBV5-1	TRBJ1-5	-	-	CASSLDTGPNQPQHF	TGCGCCAGCAGCTTGGATACAGGCCCCAATCAGCCCCAGCATTTT
TRBV4-2	TRBJ1-1	-	-	CASSQVADMNTEAFF	TGTGCCAGCAGCCAAGTGGCAGACATGAACACTGAAGCTTTCTTT
TRBV7-8	TRBJ1-1	TRBD1	-	CASSLETGTANTEAFF	TGTGCCAGCAGCTTGGAAACCGGGACAGCGAACACTGAAGCTTTCTTT
TRBV19	TRBJ1-2	-	-	CASSNRDNYGYTF	TGTGCCAGTAGTAATCGGGATAACTATGGCTACACCTTC
TRBV7-2	TRBJ2-2	-	-	CASSFYKESGELFF	TGTGCCAGCAGCTTTTACAAGGAGTCCGGGGAGCTGTTTTTT
TRBV19	TRBJ2-1	-	-	CASRTLRSSSYNEQFF	TGTGCCAGTAGGACTCTCCGAAGTAGCTCCTACAATGAGCAGTTCTTC
TRBV4-1	TRBJ1-1	TRBD1	-	CASSGKRGTGVLSTEAFF	TGCGCCAGCAGCGGAAAGAGAGGGACAGGGGTGTTAAGCACTGAAGCTTTCTTT
TRBV4-1	TRBJ2-2	-	-	CASSQVGGSGELFF	TGCGCCAGCAGCCAAGTTGGGGGCTCCGGGGAGCTGTTTTTT
TRBV2	TRBJ2-7	-	many	CASSWSLSTYEQYF	TGTGCCAGCAGTTGGAGTTTAAGCACCTACGAGCAGTACTTC
TRBV19	TRBJ2-5	-	once	CASSVRAVPVNYRRETQYF	TGTGCCAGTAGTGTACGCGCGGTTCCGGTCAACTACCGGCGGGAGACCCAGTACTTC
TRBV28	TRBJ1-3	-	-	CASSPIDSGNTIYF	TGTGCCAGCAGTCCTATTGACTCTGGAAACACCATATATTTT
TRBV7-9	TRBJ1-1	TRBD1	-	CASSSQGAGTEAFF	TGTGCCAGCAGCTCACAGGGGGCCGGCACTGAAGCTTTCTTT
TRBV4-2	TRBJ2-7	-	once	CASSQSLGGTINEQYF	TGTGCCAGCAGCCAATCCCTGGGTGGGACAATCAACGAGCAGTACTTC
TRBV6-4	TRBJ2-7	TRBD2	-	CASLGLAGIYEQYF	TGTGCCAGCCTCGGCCTAGCGGGGATCTACGAGCAGTACTTC
TRBV11-2	TRBJ2-7	-	-	CASSFGASYEQYF	TGTGCCAGCAGCTTTGGGGCATCCTACGAGCAGTACTTC
TRBV27	TRBJ2-5	TRBD2	-	CASSSRTSGGPTQETQYF	TGTGCCAGCAGTTCAAGGACTAGCGGGGGGCCCACCCAAGAGACCCAGTACTTC
TRBV4-2	TRBJ2-2	TRBD2	-	CASSAPGGGSGELFF	TGTGCCAGCAGCGCACCCGGGGGGGGGTCCGGGGAGCTGTTTTTT
TRBV7-9	TRBJ1-4	-	-	CASSLQGSEKLFF	TGTGCCAGCAGCTTACAGGGTAGTGAAAAACTGTTTTTT
TRBV6-5	TRBJ1-3	-	-	CASSSEPGSGNTIYF	TGTGCCAGCTCGAGCGAACCGGGCTCTGGAAACACCATATATTTT
TRBV6-5	TRBJ2-7	TRBD2	-	CASSYSREGSSYEQYF	TGTGCCAGCAGTTACTCCAGGGAGGGGAGCTCCTACGAGCAGTACTTC
TRBV2	TRBJ1-5	TRBD1	once	CASRNHRGLNQPQHF	TGTGCCAGCAGGAATCACAGGGGTTTAAATCAGCCCCAGCATTTT
TRBV19	TRBJ2-7	TRBD1	-	CASSTRDRGHEQYF	TGTGCCAGTAGTACCCGGGACAGGGGCCACGAGCAGTACTTC